This T cell receptor (beta chain) was captured by sequencing in a study of T cells after yellow fever vaccination (dated by TCRdb to about 2019). Broadly, across the study: Libraries from fractions with low cell numbers were prepared with the SMART-Seq v4 Ultra Low Input RNA kit. Two healthy male donors, one aged 18 to 30 and one aged 30 to 40 years, made up the cohort. Blood was drawn at multiple timepoints before and after primary and secondary immunization, with bulk PBMC replicates and cell subsets isolated. To follow T-cell clones before and after both primary and booster YFV17D yellow fever vaccination, bulk TCR alpha and beta repertoires underwent longitudinal sequencing. The paper's findings and limits, for the study overall: After the booster, most clones that had expanded after primary vaccination were detected again (about 97% of CD4 and around 88% of CD8), suggesting broad maintenance of memory. Because only two donors were included in the study, the extent to which the findings can be generalized is limited. Computational filtering was needed because FACS-sorted repertoires could contain abundant contaminating clonotypes from the bulk population. Compared with the primary T-cell response, the secondary T-cell response was weaker but faster, peaking on day 5 rather than day 15. A small share of clonotypes was detected in both CD4 and CD8 compartments, with the overlap likely arising from convergent recombination.

Many counts were recorded for this clonotype. It lacks a known antigen. The junction departs from germline at one end; a sequencing error may be responsible. The treatment or condition label corresponds to: live attenuated yellow fever vaccine strain. PBMCs were isolated from peripheral blood using a standard Ficoll-Paque protocol. CD4 and CD8 T-cell fractions were isolated with Dynabeads CD4 and CD8 positive selection kits. TriZol was used to extract RNA from bulk PBMCs, from CD4 and CD8 fractions, and from dextramer-positive and dextramer-negative fractions. Sequences SGHTA (CDR1) and FQGNSA (CDR2) are obtained from the germline V gene. The CDR3 runs 12 residues from the cysteine to the phenylalanine. Solely the CDR3 DNA is kept, with 36 bases framed from the first base. TCR cDNA was synthesized by 5'RACE template switching, which introduced a universal primer site and unique molecular identifiers. Priming for cDNA synthesis came from both the TCR alpha and TCR beta constant segments. Library amplification involved two PCR steps, and the second step added sample barcodes and sequencing adapters. Sequencing of the libraries was done on either Illumina HiSeq 2500 (2x100 bp) or NovaSeq (2x150 bp). The study's processing was this. Reads were demultiplexed and collapsed into UMI consensus sequences with MIGEC, and V(D)J alignment was performed with MiXCR. Clonotypes responding to the vaccine were identified with edgeR on replicate PBMC samples, with the criteria of FDR below 0.01 and a log2 fold change above 5 up to day 15. Each bulk clonotype received a CD4 or CD8 identity based on whether the sequenced CD4 or CD8 repertoire contained that clonotype at higher abundance. TCRdb passed the public sequencing reads through fastp at Q25 and MiXCR, retaining productive beta sequences. Rows matching on CDR3 protein sequence are summarized as one entry with the most common DNA and genes. For this entry, the V and J calls and clone size follow TCRdb and not the study's own pipeline. This sample lists about 120,000 distinct CDR3 sequences; around 7.2% were detected once. The top ten clonotypes cover approximately 2.7% of the sample.

This specimen was CD4+ T cells sorted from PBMCs, taken roughly 46 days after the first yellow fever vaccination. This sequence was found in a man younger than 30 who received the YFV17D yellow fever vaccine. The V and J genes are TRBV7-2 and TRBJ2-3, with no D gene named confidently. The CDR3 loop reads CASSLRADTQYF. The bases are TGCGCCAGCAGCCTCCGAGCAGATACGCAGTATTTT.